One sample yielded the 4 T cell receptor beta chains listed below, sequenced in a study of T cells after yellow fever vaccination. TCRdb fed the 5' RACE reads into MiXCR, producing one record per CDR3 protein. In the table there are about 340,000 distinct CDR3 sequences, around 12% of which are singletons. The sample was CD4+ T cells sorted from PBMCs, taken 15 days after the yellow fever booster vaccination. The receptors derive from a man aged 18 to 29 who received the YFV17D yellow fever vaccine.

V and J are TRBV20-1 and TRBJ1-2; a possible D gene is TRBD1 (6 bases). The V gene lost 3 bases and the J gene lost 6 bases, with 14 bases spanning the gap. The CDR3 extends over 13 amino acids. The germline gives CDR1 DFQATT, CDR2 SNEGSKA (reference sequence). For the CDR3, the DNA is TGCAGTGCTAGCCCGGGGGCGCTTCATGGCTACACCTTC. This gives the protein CSASPGALHGYTF.

The chain carries TRBV2 and TRBJ2-5; the D gene could be TRBD1 or TRBD2 (7 bases each). V dropped 10 bases and J dropped 5 bases, with 23 bases sitting between them. The CDR3 consists of 15 residues. Germline assignment: CDR1 SNHLY and CDR2 FYNNEI. The CDR3 here is CATRGGGGGGETQYF. The CDR3, as DNA: TGTGCCACCAGGGGTGGCGGGGGAGGGGGCGAGACCCAGTACTTC. The whole variable domain, remainder taken from reference TRBV2 and TRBJ2-5, is EPEVTQTPSHQVTQMGQEVILRCVPISNHLYFYWYRQILGQKVEFLVSFYNNEISEKSEIFDDQFSVERPDGSNFTLKIRSTKLEDSAMYFCATRGGGGGGETQYFGPGTRLLVL.

This chain joins TRBV7-2 and TRBJ2-7, with TRBD1 identical over 8 bases. Germline V gene lookup returns CDR1 SGHTA and CDR2 FQGNSA. V trimming: 3 bases; J trimming: 4 bases; junction bases outside the gene matches: 5. This CDR3 is built from 14 residues. CDR3 residues: CASSFMDRDYEQYF. CDR3 nucleotides: TGTGCCAGCAGCTTCATGGACAGGGATTACGAGCAGTACTTC.

V and J are TRBV7-8 and TRBJ2-1; D not certain. The germline CDR1 and CDR2 sequences are SGHVS and FQNEAQ. Trimming removed 5 bases from V and 8 bases from J, with 10 bases in between. The CDR3 length is 12 residues. The CDR3 coding sequence is TGTGCCAGCAGCACCCGGATGGATGAGCAGTTCTTC. Its translation: CASSTRMDEQFF.